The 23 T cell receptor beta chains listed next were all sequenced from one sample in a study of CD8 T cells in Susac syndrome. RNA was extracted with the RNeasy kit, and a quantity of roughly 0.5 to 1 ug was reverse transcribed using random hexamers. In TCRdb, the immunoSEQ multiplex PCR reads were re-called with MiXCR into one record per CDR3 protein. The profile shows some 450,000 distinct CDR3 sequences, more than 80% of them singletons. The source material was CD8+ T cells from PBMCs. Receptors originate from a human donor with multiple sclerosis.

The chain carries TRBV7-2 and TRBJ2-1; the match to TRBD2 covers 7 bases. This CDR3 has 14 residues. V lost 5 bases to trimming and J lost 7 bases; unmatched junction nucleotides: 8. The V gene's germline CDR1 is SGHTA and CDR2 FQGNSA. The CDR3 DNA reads TGTGCCAGCAGCCTTGGGCTAGCGGCTAATGAGCAGTTCTTC. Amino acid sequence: CASSLGLAANEQFF.

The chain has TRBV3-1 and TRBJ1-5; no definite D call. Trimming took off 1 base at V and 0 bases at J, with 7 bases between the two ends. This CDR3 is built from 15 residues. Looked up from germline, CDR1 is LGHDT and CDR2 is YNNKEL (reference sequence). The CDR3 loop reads CASSQAGDSNQPQHF. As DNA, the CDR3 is TGTGCCAGCAGCCAAGCTGGGGATAGCAATCAGCCCCAGCATTTT. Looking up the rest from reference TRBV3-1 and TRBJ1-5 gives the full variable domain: DTAVSQTPKYLVTQMGNDKSIKCEQNLGHDTMYWYKQDSKKFLKIMFSYNNKELIINETVPNRFSPKSPDKAHLNLHINSLELGDSAVYFCASSQAGDSNQPQHFGDGTRLSIL.

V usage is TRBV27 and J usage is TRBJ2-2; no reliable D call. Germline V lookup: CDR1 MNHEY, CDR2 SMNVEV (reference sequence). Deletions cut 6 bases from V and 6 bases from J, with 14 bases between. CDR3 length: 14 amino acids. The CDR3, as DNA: TGTGCCAGCAGGCGCACTGGTTTTGCCGGGGAGCTGTTTTTT. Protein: CASRRTGFAGELFF.

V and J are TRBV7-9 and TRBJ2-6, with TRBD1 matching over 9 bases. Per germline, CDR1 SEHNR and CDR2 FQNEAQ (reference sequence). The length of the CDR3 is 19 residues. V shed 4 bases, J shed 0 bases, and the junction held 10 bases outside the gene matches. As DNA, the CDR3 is TGTGCCAGCAGCTCCAACATGGGGACAGGGAGCTCTGGGGCCAACGTCCTGACTTTC. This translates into CASSSNMGTGSSGANVLTF. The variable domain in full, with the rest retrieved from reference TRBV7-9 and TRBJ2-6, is DTGVSQNPRHKITKRGQNVTFRCDPISEHNRLYWYRQTLGQGPEFLTYFQNEAQLEKSRLLSDRFSAERPKGSFSTLEIQRTEQGDSAMYLCASSSNMGTGSSGANVLTFGAGSRLTVL.

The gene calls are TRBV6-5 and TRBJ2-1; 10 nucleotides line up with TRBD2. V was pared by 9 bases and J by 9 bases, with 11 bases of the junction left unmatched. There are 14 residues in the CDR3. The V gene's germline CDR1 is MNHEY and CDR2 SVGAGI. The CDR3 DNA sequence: TGTGCCAGTTCTGGGACTAGCGATGACATTGAGCAGTTCTTC. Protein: CASSGTSDDIEQFF.

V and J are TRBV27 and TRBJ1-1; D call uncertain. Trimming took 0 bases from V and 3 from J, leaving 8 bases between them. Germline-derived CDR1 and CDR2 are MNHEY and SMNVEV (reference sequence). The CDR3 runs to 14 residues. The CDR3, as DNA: TGTGCCAGCAGTTTATCGTGGGATTACACTGAAGCTTTCTTT. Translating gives CASSLSWDYTEAFF.

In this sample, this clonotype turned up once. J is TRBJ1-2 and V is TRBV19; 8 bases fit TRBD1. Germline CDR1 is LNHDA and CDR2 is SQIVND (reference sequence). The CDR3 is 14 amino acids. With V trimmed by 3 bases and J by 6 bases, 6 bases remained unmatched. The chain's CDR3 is CASSMHEQGDGYTF. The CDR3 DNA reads TGTGCCAGTAGTATGCATGAACAGGGGGATGGCTACACCTTC.

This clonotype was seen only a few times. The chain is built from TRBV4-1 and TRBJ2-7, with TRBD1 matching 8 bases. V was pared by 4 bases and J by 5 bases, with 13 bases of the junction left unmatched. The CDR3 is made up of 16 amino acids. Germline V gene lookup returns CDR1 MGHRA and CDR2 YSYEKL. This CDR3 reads CASSRLPGQGVHEQYF. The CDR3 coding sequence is TGCGCCAGCAGCCGTCTCCCCGGACAGGGTGTCCACGAGCAGTACTTC.

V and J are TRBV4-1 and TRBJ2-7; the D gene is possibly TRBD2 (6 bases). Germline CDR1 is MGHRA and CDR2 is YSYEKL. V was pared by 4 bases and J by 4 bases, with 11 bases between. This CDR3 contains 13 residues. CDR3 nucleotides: TGCGCCAGCAGCCGACCCGGGAGATACGAGCAGTACTTC. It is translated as CASSRPGRYEQYF.

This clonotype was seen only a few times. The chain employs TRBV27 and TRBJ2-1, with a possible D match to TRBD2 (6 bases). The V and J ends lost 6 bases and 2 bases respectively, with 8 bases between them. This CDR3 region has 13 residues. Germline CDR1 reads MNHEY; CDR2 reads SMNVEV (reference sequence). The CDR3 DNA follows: TGTGCCAGCAGCGGGGGTGCCTACAATGAGCAGTTCTTC. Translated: CASSGGAYNEQFF.

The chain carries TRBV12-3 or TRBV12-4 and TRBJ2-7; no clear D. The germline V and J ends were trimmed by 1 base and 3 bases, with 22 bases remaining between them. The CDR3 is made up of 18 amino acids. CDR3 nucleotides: TGTGCCAGCAGTTTAGTATATCGTGTCGAGAGGAATATCTACGAGCAGTACTTC. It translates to CASSLVYRVERNIYEQYF.

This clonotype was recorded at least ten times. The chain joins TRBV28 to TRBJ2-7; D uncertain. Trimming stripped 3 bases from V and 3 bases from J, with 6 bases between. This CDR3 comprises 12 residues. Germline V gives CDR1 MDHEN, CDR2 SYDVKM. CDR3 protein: CASSFPGYEQYF. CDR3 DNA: TGTGCCAGCAGTTTTCCCGGCTACGAGCAGTACTTC.

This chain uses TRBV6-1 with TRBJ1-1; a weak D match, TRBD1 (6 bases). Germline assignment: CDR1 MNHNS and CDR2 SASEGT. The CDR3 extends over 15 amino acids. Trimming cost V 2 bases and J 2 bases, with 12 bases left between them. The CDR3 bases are TGTGCCAGCAGTGAAAAGGGGACACTTAACACTGAAGCTTTCTTT. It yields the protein CASSEKGTLNTEAFF.

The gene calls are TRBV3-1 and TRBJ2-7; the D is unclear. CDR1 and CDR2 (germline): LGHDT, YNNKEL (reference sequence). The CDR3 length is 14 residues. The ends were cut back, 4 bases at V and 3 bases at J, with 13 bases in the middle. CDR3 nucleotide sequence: TGTGCCAGCAGCCCCGGTTCAGAGAGCTACGAGCAGTACTTC. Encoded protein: CASSPGSESYEQYF.

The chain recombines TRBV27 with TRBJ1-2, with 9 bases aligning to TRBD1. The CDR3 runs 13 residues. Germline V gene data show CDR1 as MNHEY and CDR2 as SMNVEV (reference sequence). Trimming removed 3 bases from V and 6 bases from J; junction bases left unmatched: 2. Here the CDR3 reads CASSLDRGNGYTF. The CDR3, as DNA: TGTGCCAGCAGTTTGGACAGGGGTAATGGCTACACCTTC.

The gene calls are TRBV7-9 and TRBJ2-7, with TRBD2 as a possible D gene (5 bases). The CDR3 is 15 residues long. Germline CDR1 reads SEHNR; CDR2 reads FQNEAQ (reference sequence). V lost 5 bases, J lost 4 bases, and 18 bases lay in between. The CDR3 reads CASSPEVRREYEQYF. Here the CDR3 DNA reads TGTGCCAGCAGCCCGGAGGTACGGCGCGAGTACGAGCAGTACTTC.

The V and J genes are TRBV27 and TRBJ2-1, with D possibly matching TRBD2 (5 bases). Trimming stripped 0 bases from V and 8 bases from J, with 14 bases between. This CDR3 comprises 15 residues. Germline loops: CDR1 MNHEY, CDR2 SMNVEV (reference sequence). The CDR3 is CASSLSILVSYEQFF. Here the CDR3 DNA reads TGTGCCAGCAGTTTATCGATACTAGTTTCCTATGAGCAGTTCTTC.

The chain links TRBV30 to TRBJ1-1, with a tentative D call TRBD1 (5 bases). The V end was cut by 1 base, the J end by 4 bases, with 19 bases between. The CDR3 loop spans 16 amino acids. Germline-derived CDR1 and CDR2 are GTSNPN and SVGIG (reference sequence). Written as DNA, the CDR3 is TGTGCCTGGAGTGGAGGGGTAGAGTTCGAGGCCACTGAAGCTTTCTTT. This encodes CAWSGGVEFEATEAFF.

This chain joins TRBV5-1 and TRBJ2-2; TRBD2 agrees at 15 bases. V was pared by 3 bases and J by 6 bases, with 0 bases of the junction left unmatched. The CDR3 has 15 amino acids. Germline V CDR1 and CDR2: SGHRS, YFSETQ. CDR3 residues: CASSWTSGGAGELFF. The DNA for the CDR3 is TGCGCCAGCAGCTGGACTAGCGGGGGGGCCGGGGAGCTGTTTTTT.

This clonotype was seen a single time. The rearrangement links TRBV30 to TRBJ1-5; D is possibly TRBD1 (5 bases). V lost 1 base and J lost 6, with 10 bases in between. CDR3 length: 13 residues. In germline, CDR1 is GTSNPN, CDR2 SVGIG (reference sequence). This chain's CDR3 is CAWSAGEGQPQHF. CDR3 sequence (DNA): TGTGCCTGGAGTGCGGGGGAGGGTCAGCCCCAGCATTTT. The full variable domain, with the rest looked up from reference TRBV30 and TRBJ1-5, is SQTIHQWPATLVQPVGSPLSLECTVEGTSNPNLYWYRQAAGRGLQLLFYSVGIGQISSEVPQNLSASRPQDRQFILSSKKLLLSDSGFYLCAWSAGEGQPQHFGDGTRLSIL.

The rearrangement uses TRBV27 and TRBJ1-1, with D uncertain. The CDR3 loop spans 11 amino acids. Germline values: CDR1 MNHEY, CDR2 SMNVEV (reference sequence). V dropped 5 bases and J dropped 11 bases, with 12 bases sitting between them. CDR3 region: CASSGAGKAFF. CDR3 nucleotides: TGTGCCAGCAGTGGCGCGGGAAAGGCTTTCTTT.

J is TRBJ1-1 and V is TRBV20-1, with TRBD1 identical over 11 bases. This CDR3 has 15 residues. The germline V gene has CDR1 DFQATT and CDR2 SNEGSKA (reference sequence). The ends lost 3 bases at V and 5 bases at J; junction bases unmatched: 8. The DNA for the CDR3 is TGCAGTGCTAGCCCGTGGACAGGGGGCGTGACTGAAGCTTTCTTT. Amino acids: CSASPWTGGVTEAFF.

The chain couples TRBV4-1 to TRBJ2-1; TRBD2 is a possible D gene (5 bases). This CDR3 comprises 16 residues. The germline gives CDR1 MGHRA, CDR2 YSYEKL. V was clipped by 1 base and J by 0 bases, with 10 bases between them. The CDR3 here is CASSQAQRRSYNEQFF. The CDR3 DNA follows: TGCGCCAGCAGCCAAGCCCAGCGGCGCTCCTACAATGAGCAGTTCTTC.